Listed below are T cell receptor beta chains from one sample, sequenced in a study of shared clonotypes between healthy human individuals. Assay used: immunoSEQ multiplex PCR; TCRdb lists only in-frame clones, some missing. The data hold some 2,500,000 clones, with more than 85% observed a single time. The sequencing input was naive CD4+ T cells from PBMCs. The receptors shown here come from a man aged 18 to 30 in good health. Some clones in this sample may be carry-over from other donors' samples. CDR3s include the opening cysteine and the closing phenylalanine or tryptophan. The D gene is left open where the match is weak. Only some rows state a clone size, as once, few, many or a class for expanded clones.

CASSVEPGQGPNEQFF	TGTGCCAGCAGCGTCGAACCGGGACAGGGGCCCAATGAGCAGTTCTTC	TRBD1	.	TRBJ2-1	TRBV9
CASSFIGQGAYQPQHF	TGTGCCAGCAGTTTCATAGGACAGGGGGCTTATCAGCCCCAGCATTTT	TRBD1	.	TRBJ1-5	TRBV28
CASRRDRVPNTEAFF	TGTGCCAGCAGGAGGGACAGGGTCCCGAACACTGAAGCTTTCTTT	TRBD1	few	TRBJ1-1	TRBV27
CSAAPSDEQYF	TGCAGTGCCGCCCCTAGCGACGAGCAGTACTTC	.	.	TRBJ2-7	TRBV20-1
CASSEAAGGSGNTIYF	TGTGCCAGCAGTGAAGCGGCAGGGGGCTCTGGAAACACCATATATTTT	TRBD1	.	TRBJ1-3	TRBV2
CASSLAPGFGGYTF	TGCGCCAGCAGCTTGGCCCCAGGATTCGGCGGCTACACCTTC	.	.	TRBJ1-2	TRBV5-1
CASSPGETQYF	TGTGCCAGCAGTCCGGGGGAGACCCAGTACTTC	.	.	TRBJ2-5	TRBV6-5
CATGANGETQETQYF	TGTGCCACCGGGGCAAACGGTGAGACCCAAGAGACCCAGTACTTC	.	once	TRBJ2-5	TRBV15
CASSRRASSETQYF	TGTGCCAGCAGCCGCCGCGCTAGCAGCGAGACCCAGTACTTC	.	.	TRBJ2-5	TRBV11-2
CASSLVPLMNTEAFF	TGCGCCAGCAGCTTGGTTCCACTCATGAACACTGAAGCTTTCTTT	.	.	TRBJ1-1	TRBV5-1
CASKTAYNEQFF	TGTGCCAGCAAAACAGCTTACAATGAGCAGTTCTTC	.	few	TRBJ2-1	TRBV11-1
CASSLAVAGNQETQYF	TGTGCCAGCAGCTTAGCGGTGGCCGGAAACCAAGAGACCCAGTACTTC	.	.	TRBJ2-5	TRBV7-8
CASSLEVF	TGTGCCAGCAGCTTAGAGGTCTTT	.	.	TRBJ1-1	TRBV7-7
CASSLGRRSSYNEQFF	TGTGCCAGCAGCTTGGGGCGGCGGAGCTCCTACAATGAGCAGTTCTTC	.	.	TRBJ2-1	TRBV7-9
CASSYPGQGHYGYTF	TGTGCCAGCAGCTACCCCGGACAGGGTCACTATGGCTACACCTTC	TRBD1	.	TRBJ1-2	TRBV7-9
CASSLLGQTSTEAFF	TGCGCCAGCAGCTTGTTAGGACAAACGAGCACTGAAGCTTTCTTT	.	.	TRBJ1-1	TRBV5-1
CASSLFPGTANEKLFF	TGTGCCAGCAGTTTGTTTCCCGGGACAGCTAATGAAAAACTGTTTTTT	TRBD1	.	TRBJ1-4	TRBV28
CASSPGKRGRNTIYF	TGTGCCAGTAGTCCGGGGAAGAGAGGACGAAACACCATATATTTT	.	once	TRBJ1-3	TRBV19
CASSEALLATQPQHF	TGTGCCAGCAGTGAAGCGCTTCTGGCCACTCAGCCCCAGCATTTT	.	.	TRBJ1-5	TRBV6-1
CAWGPGAGFNSPLHF	TGTGCCTGGGGGCCCGGAGCGGGGTTCAATTCACCCCTCCACTTT	.	.	TRBJ1-6	TRBV30
CASSQMTSGRWDTQYF	TGTGCCAGCAGTCAAATGACTAGCGGGAGATGGGATACGCAGTATTTT	TRBD2	.	TRBJ2-3	TRBV28
CASSQGQGSVEAFF	TGTGCCAGCTCCCAGGGACAGGGTAGCGTTGAAGCTTTCTTT	TRBD1	.	TRBJ1-1	TRBV18
CAWRESPYGYTF	TGTGCCTGGAGGGAGTCCCCCTATGGCTACACCTTC	.	.	TRBJ1-2	TRBV30
CASSLTGGAFF	TGTGCCAGCAGCCTGACAGGGGGAGCTTTCTTT	TRBD1	once	TRBJ1-1	TRBV5-5
CASRSSETQYF	TGTGCCAGCAGATCGTCGGAGACCCAGTACTTC	.	.	TRBJ2-5	TRBV28
CASSVTVADTQYF	TGTGCCAGCAGCGTAACGGTGGCAGATACGCAGTATTTT	.	.	TRBJ2-3	TRBV9
CASSPMTGDTGELFF	TGTGCCAGCAGCCCCATGACAGGGGACACCGGGGAGCTGTTCTTT	TRBD1	.	TRBJ2-2	TRBV5-4
CASSQKGTASGANVLTF	TGTGCCAGCAGCCAAAAAGGGACAGCCTCTGGGGCCAACGTCCTGACTTTC	TRBD1	.	TRBJ2-6	TRBV4-2
CASGAGDAYNEQFF	TGTGCCAGCGGAGCGGGAGATGCCTACAATGAGCAGTTCTTC	TRBD2	.	TRBJ2-1	TRBV7-9
CASSLDRAPYNEQFF	TGTGCCAGCAGCCTGGACAGGGCGCCGTACAATGAGCAGTTCTTC	TRBD1	.	TRBJ2-1	TRBV5-4
CASSLSAGVSEKLFF	TGTGCCAGCAGTTTATCAGCGGGAGTGAGTGAAAAACTGTTTTTT	.	.	TRBJ1-4	TRBV28
CASSGGTSDLREQFF	TGTGCCAGCAGTGGCGGGACTAGCGATTTACGGGAGCAGTTCTTC	TRBD2	.	TRBJ2-1	TRBV6-1
CASAMTGGAYGYTF	TGTGCCAGCGCCATGACAGGGGGCGCCTATGGCTACACCTTC	TRBD1	.	TRBJ1-2	TRBV28
CSAGRGTGPYEQYF	TGCAGCGCCGGGCGTGGGACAGGGCCCTACGAGCAGTACTTC	TRBD1	.	TRBJ2-7	TRBV29-1
CASNLWEGGELFF	TGTGCCAGCAACCTCTGGGAGGGCGGGGAGCTGTTTTTT	TRBD2	.	TRBJ2-2	TRBV28
CASRERDRSNYGYTF	TGTGCCAGCAGGGAAAGGGACAGATCTAACTATGGCTACACCTTC	TRBD1	.	TRBJ1-2	TRBV6-4
CATEAQKNTEAFF	TGTGCCACCGAAGCACAGAAAAACACTGAAGCTTTCTTT	.	once	TRBJ1-1	TRBV6-6
CATSRDKREKLFF	TGTGCCACCAGCAGAGATAAACGGGAAAAACTGTTTTTT	.	.	TRBJ1-4	TRBV15
CASSLLIAGFSYNEQFF	TGCGCCAGCAGCTTGTTGATAGCCGGATTCTCCTACAATGAGCAGTTCTTC	.	.	TRBJ2-1	TRBV5-1
CASSDRTSGRETQYF	TGTGCCAGCAGTGATAGGACTAGCGGGAGAGAGACCCAGTACTTC	TRBD2	.	TRBJ2-5	TRBV27
CASSLSQGSNIYGYTF	TGTGCCAGCAGCTTGTCCCAGGGATCGAATATTTATGGCTACACCTTC	.	.	TRBJ1-2	TRBV5-4